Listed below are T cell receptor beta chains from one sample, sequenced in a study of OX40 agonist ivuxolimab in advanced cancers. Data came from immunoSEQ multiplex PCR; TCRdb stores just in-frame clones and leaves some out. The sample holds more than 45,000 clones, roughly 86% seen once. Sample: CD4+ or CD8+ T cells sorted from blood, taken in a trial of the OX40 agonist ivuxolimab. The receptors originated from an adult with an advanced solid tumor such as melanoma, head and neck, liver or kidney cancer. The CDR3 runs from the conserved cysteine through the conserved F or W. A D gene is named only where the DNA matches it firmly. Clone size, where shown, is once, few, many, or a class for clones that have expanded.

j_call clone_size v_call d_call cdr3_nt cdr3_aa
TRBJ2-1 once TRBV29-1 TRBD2 TGCAGCGTTAAATGGGGACTAGCTGTCAATGAGCAGTTCTTC CSVKWGLAVNEQFF
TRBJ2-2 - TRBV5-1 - TGCGCCAGCAGCTTGGAGTCGGGGACCAGGGAGCTGTTTTTT CASSLESGTRELFF
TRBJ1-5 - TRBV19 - TGTGCCAGTACCCCCGTGGTGGGGGGTGGCAATCAGCCCCAGCATTTT CASTPVVGGGNQPQHF
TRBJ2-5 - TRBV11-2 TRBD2 TGTGCCAGCAGCACCGGACTAGCGGGCCAAGAGACCCAGTACTTC CASSTGLAGQETQYF
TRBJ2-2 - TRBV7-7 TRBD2 TGTGCTTCCCGACTAGCGGAGAACACCGGGGAGCTGTTTTTT CASRLAENTGELFF
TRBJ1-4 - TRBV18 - TGTGCCAGCTCACGGGGGGAAAATGAAAAACTGTTTTTT CASSRGENEKLFF
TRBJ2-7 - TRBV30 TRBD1 TGTGCCTGGAGTGGACAGGGCTACGAGCAGTACTTC CAWSGQGYEQYF
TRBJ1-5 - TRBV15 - TGTGCCACCAAAACGGCTTACAATCAGCCCCAGCATTTT CATKTAYNQPQHF
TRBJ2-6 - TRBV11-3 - TGTGCCAGCAGCTTAGACAACGGGGCCAACGTCCTGACTTTC CASSLDNGANVLTF
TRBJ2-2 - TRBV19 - TGTGCCAGTAGTTTCCGCCGGGCCTTGGGCACCGGGGAGCTGTTTTTT CASSFRRALGTGELFF